Listed below are T cell receptor beta chains from one sample, sequenced in a study of blood T cell repertoires in COVID-19. Sequencing was performed with immunoSEQ multiplex PCR; in TCRdb, only in-frame clones are kept and a portion is missing. Of about 50,000 clones in the sample, 65% to 80% are singletons; the top ten hold 35% to 55%. Sequencing was carried out using peripheral blood. The receptors were gathered from a man between 65 and 79 years old with active or convalescent COVID-19. CDR3s leave out the opening cysteine and the closing phenylalanine or tryptophan. D genes are given only for firm matches. Expanded clones are given a class, and other clones once, few, many or no size at all.

CDR3: ASSPGTGGLSYEQY; V: TRBV5-6; D: TRBD1; size: NA; J: TRBJ2-7
CDR3: ASRRTSGDTYEQY; V: TRBV27; D: TRBD2; size: NA; J: TRBJ2-7
CDR3: ASSIRESNQPQH; V: TRBV19; D: NA; size: few; J: TRBJ1-5
CDR3: ASSSRTGTSTDTQY; V: TRBV27; D: TRBD1; size: NA; J: TRBJ2-3
CDR3: ASSLGSQGTGSGTDTQY; V: TRBV13; D: TRBD1; size: few; J: TRBJ2-3
CDR3: ASSQGGAGGQPQH; V: TRBV4-2; D: TRBD1; size: few; J: TRBJ1-5
CDR3: ASSLVQGSGYT; V: TRBV7-2; D: NA; size: once; J: TRBJ1-2
CDR3: ASSYQGNNSPLH; V: TRBV6-5; D: NA; size: NA; J: TRBJ1-6
CDR3: ASSQDGLGRSSYEQY; V: TRBV3-1/TRBV3-2; D: TRBD2; size: NA; J: TRBJ2-7
CDR3: ASSSAASYRYNEQF; V: TRBV11-3; D: NA; size: NA; J: TRBJ2-1
CDR3: AWSVNGAAGYT; V: TRBV30; D: NA; size: NA; J: TRBJ1-2
CDR3: ASSVVAGGYNEQF; V: TRBV7-3; D: TRBD2; size: NA; J: TRBJ2-1
CDR3: ASSLSGGSRDTQY; V: TRBV5-1; D: TRBD2; size: NA; J: TRBJ2-3
CDR3: ASSFSGVGTDTQY; V: TRBV2; D: NA; size: NA; J: TRBJ2-3
CDR3: ASTKDRMNTEAF; V: TRBV6-5; D: TRBD1; size: few; J: TRBJ1-1
CDR3: ASSDSPPDTQY; V: TRBV18; D: NA; size: NA; J: TRBJ2-3
CDR3: ASSQGGTEAF; V: TRBV14; D: NA; size: NA; J: TRBJ1-1
CDR3: AWSVSQLNQPQH; V: TRBV30; D: NA; size: NA; J: TRBJ1-5
CDR3: SASSREVTDTQY; V: TRBV20-1; D: TRBD2; size: few; J: TRBJ2-3
CDR3: ASSPGTSDWTGELF; V: TRBV6-2/TRBV6-3; D: TRBD2; size: NA; J: TRBJ2-2
CDR3: ASSQDLGLALNEQF; V: TRBV3-1/TRBV3-2; D: TRBD2; size: NA; J: TRBJ2-1
CDR3: ASSTGQAKETQY; V: TRBV19; D: TRBD1; size: NA; J: TRBJ2-5
CDR3: AWSEGYGYT; V: TRBV30; D: NA; size: NA; J: TRBJ1-2
CDR3: ASSFRGLTEAF; V: TRBV12-3/TRBV12-4; D: NA; size: few; J: TRBJ1-1
CDR3: ASSPRDSGRDTQY; V: TRBV14; D: TRBD2; size: NA; J: TRBJ2-3
CDR3: ASSYLAGGTSSYNEQF; V: TRBV6-2/TRBV6-3; D: TRBD2; size: few; J: TRBJ2-1
CDR3: ASSLIQGMGNSPLH; V: TRBV5-1; D: NA; size: NA; J: TRBJ1-6
CDR3: ASSLPGLTEAF; V: TRBV7-3; D: NA; size: NA; J: TRBJ1-1
CDR3: ASSQERAVSKYGYT; V: TRBV4-3; D: NA; size: NA; J: TRBJ1-2
CDR3: ASSEGVRASGNTIY; V: TRBV2; D: NA; size: NA; J: TRBJ1-3
CDR3: ASSIGTSGRAWPYEQY; V: TRBV27; D: TRBD2; size: NA; J: TRBJ2-7
CDR3: SARSPLH; V: TRBV20-1; D: NA; size: NA; J: TRBJ1-6
CDR3: ASTETSGSYNEQF; V: TRBV5-1; D: TRBD2; size: NA; J: TRBJ2-1
CDR3: ASSLGQAYNEQF; V: TRBV11-3; D: TRBD1; size: NA; J: TRBJ2-1
CDR3: ASSPYGTRKETQY; V: TRBV18; D: NA; size: few; J: TRBJ2-5
CDR3: ASSLIRGRSYAEAF; V: TRBV11-2; D: TRBD1; size: NA; J: TRBJ1-1
CDR3: ASSYRFRVGETQY; V: TRBV6-2/TRBV6-3; D: NA; size: NA; J: TRBJ2-5
CDR3: ASSRGLVGEQF; V: TRBV7-3; D: NA; size: NA; J: TRBJ2-1
CDR3: ASSGTRGAFDYT; V: TRBV10-2; D: NA; size: NA; J: TRBJ1-2
CDR3: ASSPTSSRTGGTRSEQF; V: TRBV6-2/TRBV6-3; D: TRBD1; size: NA; J: TRBJ2-1
CDR3: ASSWGQSRTQY; V: TRBV14; D: TRBD1; size: once; J: TRBJ2-5
CDR3: ASSMQGRGGNTIY; V: TRBV19; D: NA; size: NA; J: TRBJ1-3
CDR3: ASSEPGENGYT; V: TRBV2; D: NA; size: few; J: TRBJ1-2
CDR3: ASSPLGDRNQPQH; V: TRBV7-9; D: NA; size: NA; J: TRBJ1-5
CDR3: ASSQGGSTYNEQF; V: TRBV6-2/TRBV6-3; D: TRBD2; size: NA; J: TRBJ2-1
CDR3: ASSTGTVHTGELF; V: TRBV7-2; D: TRBD1; size: NA; J: TRBJ2-2
CDR3: SVGREASYNEQF; V: TRBV29-1; D: TRBD2; size: NA; J: TRBJ2-1
CDR3: ASSHGVAGGYYNEQF; V: TRBV5-4; D: TRBD2; size: few; J: TRBJ2-1
CDR3: ASSLEATMNTEAF; V: TRBV5-1; D: NA; size: many; J: TRBJ1-1
CDR3: ASVRRGSNTDTQY; V: TRBV19; D: NA; size: NA; J: TRBJ2-3
CDR3: ASSLKGRDRALIQPQH; V: TRBV11-3; D: TRBD1; size: once; J: TRBJ1-5
CDR3: ATSDRTGQTYNEQF; V: TRBV24-1; D: TRBD1; size: NA; J: TRBJ2-1
CDR3: ASSQTSASQY; V: TRBV5-1; D: TRBD2; size: NA; J: TRBJ2-3